These 26 T cell receptor beta chains came from one sample sequenced in a study of blood T cell repertoires in COVID-19. Generated by immunoSEQ multiplex PCR, the TCRdb table keeps only in-frame clones and is missing some. The sample lists 200,000 or so clones; approximately 87% were seen once. The specimen sequenced was peripheral blood. The receptors derive from a person aged 65 to 79 with COVID-19, enrolled during active disease.

The chain links TRBV3-1 (or the pseudogene TRBV3-2) to TRBJ1-6; 10 nucleotides match TRBD1. The V gene end was trimmed by 3 bases and the J gene end by 9 bases; junction bases not matched to a gene: 5. CDR3 size: 15 residues. Germline CDR1 LGHDT, CDR2 YNNKEL (reference sequence). The CDR3 sequence is CASSQTGGAGSPLHF. Here the CDR3 DNA reads TGTGCCAGCAGCCAGACAGGGGGCGCAGGTTCACCCCTCCACTTT.

The table lists this clone with a count of one. The chain has TRBV6-1 and TRBJ1-6; D is perhaps TRBD1 (6 bases). The CDR3 is 15 residues long. Germline V gene lookup returns CDR1 MNHNS and CDR2 SASEGT. V lost 1 base, J lost 7 bases, and 11 bases lay in between. The DNA for the CDR3 is TGTGCCAGCAGTGAAGGCCCAGGGGAGAATTCACCCCTCCACTTT. It specifies CASSEGPGENSPLHF.

The V gene is TRBV7-8, the J gene TRBJ1-6; no firm D call. The CDR3 extends over 16 amino acids. Deletions cut 1 base from V and 0 bases from J, with 7 bases between. The germline gives CDR1 SGHVS, CDR2 FQNEAQ. CDR3 residues: CASSLGRSSYNSPLHF. CDR3 DNA: TGTGCCAGCAGCTTAGGGAGGAGCTCCTATAATTCACCCCTCCACTTT.

The genes are TRBV27 and TRBJ2-3; 7 bases map to TRBD2. The CDR3 is made up of 13 amino acids. With 1 base clipped from V and 12 bases from J, the junction kept 7 bases outside the gene matches. Germline-derived CDR1 and CDR2 are MNHEY and SMNVEV (reference sequence). Here the CDR3 reads CASSLYESSGQYF. CDR3 nucleotides: TGTGCCAGCAGTTTATATGAGTCTAGCGGTCAGTATTTT.

This rearrangement joins TRBV28 to TRBJ2-2, with a possible D match to TRBD1 (5 bases). Germline values: CDR1 MDHEN, CDR2 SYDVKM. The CDR3 contains 16 residues. The V end was cut by 5 bases, the J end by 1 base, with 14 bases between. The CDR3 nucleotides read TGTGCCAGCAGTGATAGTGGGGCAGAGAACACCGGGGAGCTGTTTTTT. It encodes CASSDSGAENTGELFF. The variable domain in full, completed from reference TRBV28 and TRBJ2-2, reads DVKVTQSSRYLVKRTGEKVFLECVQDMDHENMFWYRQDPGLGLRLIYFSYDVKMKEKGDIPEGYSVSREKKERFSLILESASTNQTSMYLCASSDSGAENTGELFFGEGSRLTVL.

The rearrangement joins TRBV6-1 to TRBJ1-5, with 8 bases identical to TRBD1. V trimming: 4 bases; J trimming: 0 bases; junction bases outside the gene matches: 5. CDR3 length equals 16 residues. The V gene's germline CDR1 is MNHNS and CDR2 SASEGT. CDR3: CASSARTGNSNQPQHF. The CDR3 nucleotides are TGTGCCAGCAGTGCTAGGACAGGGAATAGCAATCAGCCCCAGCATTTT.

This chain connects TRBV3-1 (or the pseudogene TRBV3-2) to TRBJ1-1, with TRBD1 as a possible D gene (6 bases). This CDR3 comprises 17 residues. V was cut by 0 bases and J by 2 bases, with 16 bases left in between. Per the germline V gene, CDR1 is LGHDT and CDR2 is YNNKEL (reference sequence). Here the CDR3 DNA reads TGTGCCAGCAGCCAAGATCCTCTAGGGGGGGGTAACACTGAAGCTTTCTTT. It is translated as CASSQDPLGGGNTEAFF.

V gene TRBV15 combines with J gene TRBJ1-3; D gene ambiguous. The CDR3 has 15 amino acids. V was clipped by 0 bases and J by 6 bases, with 12 bases between them. Germline CDR1 LNHNV, CDR2 YYDKDF (reference sequence). In DNA, the CDR3 is TGTGCCACCAGCAGAGAGGGCAGCCATTCAAACACCATATATTTT. Protein sequence: CATSREGSHSNTIYF.

V gene TRBV7-3 combines with J gene TRBJ1-2; D gene ambiguous. V was clipped by 2 bases and J by 4 bases, with 5 bases between them. Per the germline V gene, CDR1 is SGHTA and CDR2 is FQGTGA. There are 12 residues in the CDR3. CDR3 DNA sequence: TGTGCCAGCAGCTTAGGGCCCTATGGCTACACCTTC. Amino acid sequence: CASSLGPYGYTF.

The chain joins TRBV6-1 to TRBJ2-1, with D possibly TRBD2 on 5 matching bases. This CDR3 contains 14 residues. Germline CDR1 and CDR2: MNHNS and SASEGT. V dropped 2 bases and J dropped 2 bases, with 7 bases sitting between them. In nucleotides, the CDR3 is TGTGCCAGCAGTGAAAGCGGCACCTACAATGAGCAGTTCTTC. Translation gives CASSESGTYNEQFF.

The V gene is TRBV7-2, the J gene TRBJ2-1, with 7 bases aligning to TRBD2. Germline lookup yields CDR1 SGHTA and CDR2 FQGNSA. V lost 5 bases and J lost 7; bases outside the gene matches: 11. The CDR3 extends over 15 amino acids. CDR3 in amino acids: CASSNPGLPQNEQFF. CDR3 sequence (DNA): TGTGCCAGCAGCAATCCGGGACTACCCCAAAATGAGCAGTTCTTC.

This clone was recorded once. The gene calls are TRBV5-4 and TRBJ1-6, with a possible D match to TRBD1 (5 bases). The V end was cut by 4 bases, the J end by 4 bases, with 15 bases between. Germline V gene data show CDR1 as SGHNT and CDR2 as YYREEE (reference sequence). This CDR3 contains 16 residues. The CDR3 nucleotides read TGTGCCAGCAGCAACGGGGGACTGTCATATAATTCACCCCTCCACTTT. Translating it yields CASSNGGLSYNSPLHF.

The chain couples TRBV24-1 to TRBJ2-1; D remains ambiguous. Germline V gives CDR1 KGHDR, CDR2 SFDVKD. Trimming took 5 bases from V and 5 from J, leaving 12 bases between them. The CDR3 covers 14 residues. CDR3: CATSGQLPNNEQFF. Written as DNA, the CDR3 is TGTGCCACCAGTGGCCAACTACCTAACAATGAGCAGTTCTTC.

This clone has just a few counts. The rearrangement joins TRBV28 to TRBJ1-2; 7 nucleotides line up with TRBD1. The germline V gene encodes CDR1 MDHEN and CDR2 SYDVKM. The CDR3 runs to 15 residues. Trimming at V came to 5 bases and at J to 1 base, leaving 7 bases not matched to a gene. DNA of the CDR3: TGTGCCAGCAGTCCACAGGGGTCCTATAACTATGGCTACACCTTC. Amino acid sequence: CASSPQGSYNYGYTF.

J is TRBJ1-5 and V is TRBV20-1; D uncertain. CDR3 length equals 15 residues. Trimming pared 3 bases from V and 6 bases from J, leaving 18 bases between. Germline CDR1 reads DFQATT; CDR2 reads SNEGSKA (reference sequence). CDR3 protein: CSASTTKSRVQPQHF. In nucleotides, the CDR3 is TGCAGTGCTAGTACCACCAAGAGTCGGGTTCAGCCCCAGCATTTT.

The J gene is TRBJ2-6, the V gene TRBV9, with a possible D match to TRBD1 (5 bases). In germline, CDR1 is SGDLS, CDR2 YYNGEE. The CDR3 sequence is 21 residues long. V lost 2 bases and J lost 0, with 24 bases in between. The CDR3 coding sequence is TGTGCCAGCAGCGTCCAGGGCTACACCCTTAACCCCCACTCTGGGGCCAACGTCCTGACTTTC. This gives the protein CASSVQGYTLNPHSGANVLTF.

This chain connects TRBV12-5 to TRBJ2-7; 8 bases line up with TRBD1. CDR3 length: 13 amino acids. Germline loops: CDR1 LGHNT, CDR2 FRNRAP. Unmatched junction bases numbered 4, after V lost 6 bases and J lost 3 bases. CDR3 region: CASGRDRGYEQYF. The CDR3 nucleotides read TGTGCTAGTGGACGCGACAGGGGCTACGAGCAGTACTTC.

The chain has TRBV7-8 and TRBJ2-7, with 13 bases lining up with TRBD2. The ends lost 2 bases at V and 0 bases at J; junction bases unmatched: 4. Per the germline V gene, CDR1 is SGHVS and CDR2 is FQNEAQ. The CDR3 contains 17 residues. The CDR3 here is CASSLRTSGGTSYEQYF. CDR3 in DNA: TGTGCCAGCAGCTTACGGACTAGCGGGGGAACCTCCTACGAGCAGTACTTC.

CDR3 in amino acids: CASSRSGRTSSYNEQFF. The CDR3 DNA is TGTGCCAGTAGTAGGAGCGGGAGAACCTCCTCCTACAATGAGCAGTTCTTC. V usage is TRBV19 and J usage is TRBJ2-1; 8 positions match TRBD2. Germline CDR1 reads LNHDA; CDR2 reads SQIVND (reference sequence). V gave up 4 bases and J gave up 0 bases; unmatched junction bases: 8. The CDR3 has 17 amino acids.

The chain links TRBV10-3 to TRBJ1-1; no clear D gene. In germline, CDR1 is ENHRY, CDR2 SYGVKD. This CDR3 contains 14 residues. The V end was cut by 2 bases, the J end by 0 bases, with 7 bases between. In nucleotides, the CDR3 is TGTGCCATCAGTGAGGGAGGAGTGAACACTGAAGCTTTCTTT. This sequence encodes CAISEGGVNTEAFF.

This chain links TRBV20-1 with TRBJ2-7, with TRBD1 matching 7 bases. With 7 bases clipped from V and 2 bases from J, the junction kept 2 bases outside the gene matches. Germline V lookup: CDR1 DFQATT, CDR2 SNEGSKA (reference sequence). The CDR3 has 11 residues. The CDR3 loop is CSGTGAYEQYF. As DNA, the CDR3 is TGCAGTGGAACAGGGGCCTACGAGCAGTACTTC.

The chain recombines TRBV18 with TRBJ2-3; D is perhaps TRBD2 (5 bases). The germline V gene has CDR1 KGHSH and CDR2 LQKENI. The CDR3 sequence is 15 residues long. The V end was cut by 3 bases, the J end by 1 base, with 11 bases between. The chain's CDR3 is CASSPPHGGTDTQYF. The CDR3 DNA is TGTGCCAGCTCACCCCCTCACGGGGGCACAGATACGCAGTATTTT.

The V gene is TRBV19, the J gene TRBJ1-2; D gene uncertain. CDR1 and CDR2 from the germline V gene are LNHDA and SQIVND (reference sequence). This CDR3 contains 14 residues. The V gene lost 1 base and the J gene lost 3 bases, with 9 bases spanning the gap. The CDR3 reads CASSIVPDYYGYTF. The CDR3 DNA sequence: TGTGCCAGTAGTATAGTCCCCGACTACTATGGCTACACCTTC.

The chain uses TRBV4-3 and TRBJ1-2, with D possibly TRBD1 on 6 matching bases. In germline, CDR1 is LGHNA, CDR2 YSLEER. With 1 base removed from V and 8 bases from J, the gap between germline ends came to 14 bases. The CDR3 spans 14 residues. This CDR3 is CASSQGGPSRGYTF. DNA for the CDR3: TGCGCCAGCAGCCAAGGGGGGCCTTCTCGGGGCTACACCTTC.

Only one count was recorded for this clone. The chain recombines TRBV28 with TRBJ1-2; 7 bases match TRBD1. The J segment lost 5 bases and the V segment lost 5 bases, leaving 14 bases of the junction unmatched. The CDR3 covers 16 residues. The germline V gene has CDR1 MDHEN and CDR2 SYDVKM. This CDR3 reads CASSTRQGREIYGYTF. CDR3 coding DNA: TGTGCCAGCAGTACTCGACAGGGACGGGAAATTTATGGCTACACCTTC.

This chain uses TRBV18 with TRBJ1-2; possible D gene TRBD1, 5 bases. The germline V gene encodes CDR1 KGHSH and CDR2 LQKENI. V dropped 2 bases and J dropped 2 bases, with 12 bases sitting between them. The CDR3 has 15 residues. The CDR3, as DNA: TGTGCCAGCTCACCATCCACGGGGGTCAACTATGGCTACACCTTC. Protein: CASSPSTGVNYGYTF.